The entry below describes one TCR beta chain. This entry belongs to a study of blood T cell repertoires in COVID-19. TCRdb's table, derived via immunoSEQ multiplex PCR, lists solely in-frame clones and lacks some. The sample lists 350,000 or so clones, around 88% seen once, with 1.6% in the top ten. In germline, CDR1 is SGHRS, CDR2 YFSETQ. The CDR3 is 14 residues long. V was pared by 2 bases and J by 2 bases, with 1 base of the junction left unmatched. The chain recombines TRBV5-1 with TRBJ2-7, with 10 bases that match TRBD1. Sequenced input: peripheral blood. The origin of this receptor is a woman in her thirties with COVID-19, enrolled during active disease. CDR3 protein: CASSFGTGAYEQYF. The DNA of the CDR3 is TGCGCCAGCAGCTTCGGGACAGGGGCCTACGAGCAGTACTTC.